These 19 T cell receptor beta chains were all obtained from the same sample, sequenced in a study of glioma-infiltrating T cells. The iRepertoire nested amplicon-rescue multiplex PCR amplified TCR alpha and beta CDR3s from RNA. TCRdb independently ran MiXCR on the multiplex PCR reads; one entry per CDR3 protein. The sample holds around 180,000 distinct CDR3 sequences; about 40% are singletons and the top ten take 5.2%. Sequencing was done on a sample of glioma tissue, nonneoplastic brain tissue, or PBMCs (not recorded which). These receptors were obtained from a human donor with low-grade glioma or glioblastoma, undergoing nonglioma brain surgery, or in good health (not recorded which).

This clonotype was observed at least ten times. CDR3 in amino acids: CSARDGRVYEQYF. CDR3 bases: TGCAGTGCTAGGGACGGGAGGGTCTACGAGCAGTACTTC. This chain links TRBV20-1 with TRBJ2-7; 8 bases map to TRBD2. Germline CDR1 reads DFQATT; CDR2 reads SNEGSKA (reference sequence). CDR3 length: 13 residues. The trim removed 3 bases at V and 3 bases at J, leaving 4 bases unmatched.

This clonotype was found a few times. V is TRBV4-1 and J is TRBJ1-4, with 7 bases lining up with TRBD1. In germline, CDR1 is MGHRA, CDR2 YSYEKL. Trimming cost V 1 base and J 2 bases; bases outside gene matches: 4. The length of the CDR3 is 16 residues. The CDR3 is CASSQGQGTTNEKLFF. The CDR3 DNA is TGCGCCAGCAGCCAAGGACAGGGAACTACTAATGAAAAACTGTTTTTT.

About this clonotype: A read error may explain this, as a much larger clone is one base away. V gene TRBV19 combines with J gene TRBJ2-4; D is possibly TRBD1 (6 bases). Trimming cost V 3 bases and J 5 bases, with 11 bases left between them. This CDR3 contains 14 residues. Germline-derived CDR1 and CDR2 are LNHDA and SQIVND (reference sequence). Here the CDR3 reads CASSIHRVENIQYF. In nucleotides, the CDR3 is TGTGCCAGTAGTATTCACAGGGTTGAAAACATTCAGTACTTC.

About this clonotype itself: A much bigger clone sits one base away, suggesting this may be a read error. The chain links TRBV30 to TRBJ2-3, with D maybe TRBD1 (6 bases). From germline, CDR1 is GTSNPN and CDR2 SVGIG (reference sequence). Trimming left V 1 base short and J 14 bases short, with 16 bases between. CDR3 length equals 12 residues. CDR3 sequence (DNA): TGTGCCTGGAGTGCCGACAGGATGATGCCGTATTTT. Translating it yields CAWSADRMMPYF. The full variable domain, its missing parts supplied by reference TRBV30 and TRBJ2-3, is SQTIHQWPATLVQPVGSPLSLECTVEGTSNPNLYWYRQAAGRGLQLLFYSVGIGQISSEVPQNLSASRPQDRQFILSSKKLLLSDSGFYLCAWSADRMMPYFGPGTRLTVL.

With regard to this clonotype: At one end the junction does not follow the germline gene, possibly because of a read error. The chain has TRBV7-9 and TRBJ2-3; possible D gene TRBD1, 5 bases. The germline V gene encodes CDR1 SEHNR and CDR2 FQNEAQ (reference sequence). The CDR3 runs to 14 residues. CDR3 bases: TGTGCCAGCAGCTTATCCCATAAGACAGATAAGCAGTATTTT. It yields the protein CASSLSHKTDKQYF.

The sample holds many counts of this clonotype. The chain's CDR3 is CASSFTSGSGDTQYF. In nucleotides, the CDR3 is TGTGCCAGCAGCTTCACTAGCGGGAGCGGAGATACGCAGTATTTT. This chain links TRBV7-2 with TRBJ2-3; 11 bases are a match to TRBD2. V shed 3 bases, J shed 5 bases, and the junction held 4 bases outside the gene matches. CDR1 is SGHTA, CDR2 FQGNSA, per germline. The CDR3 extends over 15 amino acids.

This clonotype has at least ten counts. The chain uses TRBV20-1 and TRBJ2-1, with a possible D match to TRBD1 (6 bases). Germline V gives CDR1 DFQATT, CDR2 SNEGSKA (reference sequence). The CDR3 runs to 14 residues. V dropped 5 bases and J dropped 9 bases, with 20 bases sitting between them. Here the CDR3 DNA reads TGCAGTGCTGAAGTATCCACAGGGTACGGTGAGCAGTTCTTC. Translation: CSAEVSTGYGEQFF.

This clonotype was seen many times. CDR3 region: CATSREGTTNNEQFF. CDR3 DNA: TGTGCCACCAGCAGAGAGGGGACTACCAACAATGAGCAGTTCTTC. The chain has TRBV15 and TRBJ2-1; 7 positions agree with TRBD2. Germline V gives CDR1 LNHNV, CDR2 YYDKDF (reference sequence). Trimming took 0 bases from V and 5 from J; bases not matched to a gene: 4. This CDR3 has 15 residues. Variable domain in full (rest from reference TRBV15 and TRBJ2-1): DAMVIQNPRYQVTQFGKPVTLSCSQTLNHNVMYWYQQKSSQAPKLLFHYYDKDFNNEADTPDNFQSRRPNTSFCFLDIRSPGLGDTAMYLCATSREGTTNNEQFFGPGTRLTVL.

This clonotype has only a few counts. V gene TRBV4-2 combines with J gene TRBJ2-7, with 9 bases matching TRBD2. Germline CDR1 LGHNA, CDR2 YNFKEQ. This CDR3 region has 16 residues. V was pared by 0 bases and J by 2 bases, with 5 bases of the junction left unmatched. The CDR3 DNA reads TGTGCCAGCAGCCAAGATCTCGCTAGCGGGACCTACGAGCAGTACTTC. This codes for CASSQDLASGTYEQYF.

This clonotype was detected ten times or more. The chain is built from TRBV2 and TRBJ1-2, with TRBD1 identical over 8 bases. The germline gives CDR1 SNHLY, CDR2 FYNNEI. The CDR3 is 14 residues long. After removal of 6 bases from V and 2 bases from J, the junction contained 5 bases not matched to a gene. The CDR3 loop is CASRDRQGNYGYTF. The DNA of the CDR3 is TGTGCCAGCAGAGATCGACAGGGGAACTATGGCTACACCTTC. The full variable domain, rest sourced from reference TRBV2 and TRBJ1-2, is EPEVTQTPSHQVTQMGQEVILRCVPISNHLYFYWYRQILGQKVEFLVSFYNNEISEKSEIFDDQFSVERPDGSNFTLKIRSTKLEDSAMYFCASRDRQGNYGYTFGSGTRLTVV.

This clonotype was counted between two and nine times. The chain couples TRBV5-4 to TRBJ1-5; TRBD1 is a possible D gene (5 bases). Between the trimmed V and J ends, which lost 8 bases and 1 base, there was a span of 7 bases. The CDR3 sequence is 12 residues long. Germline CDR1 and CDR2: SGHNT and YYREEE (reference sequence). CDR3 sequence reads: CARRDSNQPQHF. The CDR3 region has the DNA TGTGCCAGAAGGGACAGCAATCAGCCCCAGCATTTT.

As regards this clonotype: One end of the junction varies from germline; a read error may be responsible. The gene calls are TRBV7-2 and TRBJ2-2, with TRBD1 identical over 8 bases. The germline V gene encodes CDR1 SGHTA and CDR2 FQGNSA. The CDR3 has 15 residues. In DNA form, the CDR3 reads TGTGCCAACAGCTCGCGACAGGGGTTCACCGGGGAGCTGTTTTTT. Protein sequence: CANSSRQGFTGELFF.

Note on this clonotype: This may stem from a read error, because a much larger clone lies one nucleotide away. V and J are TRBV6-4 and TRBJ2-3; D unresolved. The CDR3 is made up of 12 amino acids. Germline V CDR1 and CDR2: MRHNA, SNTAGT. Trimming stripped 4 bases from V and 5 bases from J, with 7 bases between. The CDR3 sequence is CASSGDGDTQYF. For the CDR3, the DNA is TGTGCCAGCAGTGGAGATGGAGATACGCAGTATTTT.

On this clonotype itself: Mismatch with germline at one junction end may stem from a read error. The rearrangement joins TRBV20-1 to TRBJ2-5; D possibly corresponds to TRBD2 (5 bases). CDR1 and CDR2 (germline): DFQATT, SNEGSKA (reference sequence). The CDR3 consists of 10 residues. CDR3 region: CSDMRETKYF. As DNA, the CDR3 is TGCAGTGATATGAGGGAGACCAAGTACTTC.

Remarks on this clonotype: A single base separates this from a much larger clone, so it may be a read error. The chain combines TRBV19 with TRBJ2-3, with 8 bases lining up with TRBD1. CDR1 and CDR2 (germline): LNHDA, SQIVND (reference sequence). After removal of 7 bases from V and 5 bases from J, the junction contained 8 bases not matched to a gene. The CDR3 has 14 amino acids. The CDR3 reads CASTEDRAKDTQYF. As DNA, the CDR3 is TGTGCCAGTACCGAGGACAGGGCGAAAGATACGCAGTATTTT.

This clonotype was detected many times. The chain uses TRBV12-3 or TRBV12-4 and TRBJ1-5, with 8 bases matching TRBD1. The V and J ends lost 0 bases and 3 bases, in that order; junction bases with no gene match: 7. CDR3 size: 17 residues. This CDR3 reads CASSLAVGTGPNQPQHF. The CDR3 nucleotides read TGTGCCAGCAGTTTAGCTGTTGGGACAGGACCCAATCAGCCCCAGCATTTT.

As to this clonotype: A read error may be the cause here, since a much bigger clone is one base away. This chain joins TRBV29-1 and TRBJ2-5; TRBD2 agrees at 13 bases. The CDR3 extends over 15 amino acids. Germline trimming cut 4 bases from V and 5 bases from J; bases unmatched to any gene: 7. In germline, CDR1 is SQVTM, CDR2 ANQGSEA. CDR3 DNA sequence: TGCAGCGTTGGCCGGACTAGCGGGAGATATGAGACCCAGTACTTC. This sequence encodes CSVGRTSGRYETQYF.

V usage is TRBV6-2 or TRBV6-3 and J usage is TRBJ1-2, with D uncertain. The germline V gene encodes CDR1 MNHEY and CDR2 SVGEGT. Trimming cost V 4 bases and J 8 bases, with 23 bases left between them. The CDR3 has 16 residues. CDR3 DNA: TGTGCCAGCAGTTCCGGCCATTACAGCCTTCAGAGGGGCTACACCTTC. Translating gives CASSSGHYSLQRGYTF.

This clonotype was found many times. The J gene is TRBJ2-3, the V gene TRBV28; the D is unclear. V was shortened by 5 bases and J by 2 bases, with 17 bases between the two germline ends. In germline, CDR1 is MDHEN, CDR2 SYDVKM. The CDR3 covers 16 residues. CDR3 loop: CASSPPKRPLTDTQYF. CDR3 coding DNA: TGTGCCAGCAGTCCCCCTAAGAGGCCCCTCACAGATACGCAGTATTTT. The complete variable domain, with remaining parts taken from reference TRBV28 and TRBJ2-3, reads DVKVTQSSRYLVKRTGEKVFLECVQDMDHENMFWYRQDPGLGLRLIYFSYDVKMKEKGDIPEGYSVSREKKERFSLILESASTNQTSMYLCASSPPKRPLTDTQYFGPGTRLTVL.